Listed below are T cell receptor beta chains from one sample, sequenced in a study of liver allograft versus peripheral blood T cells. TCRdb independently ran MiXCR on the reads; one entry per CDR3 protein. The sample has 7,000 to 9,000 distinct CDR3 sequences, around 20% seen once; the top ten hold roughly 4.5%. All receptors come from a human patient who had a liver transplant. Some T cells may be the graft donor's. Each CDR3 is given with its conserved first and last residue.

J gene: TRBJ2-7; V gene: TRBV18; CDR3 protein: CASSVPGAPHHEQYF
J gene: TRBJ2-2; V gene: TRBV6-2/TRBV6-3; CDR3 protein: CASRGGLALNTGELFF
J gene: TRBJ2-7; V gene: TRBV19; CDR3 protein: CASRFSRDRGYEQYF
J gene: TRBJ2-3; V gene: TRBV9; CDR3 protein: CASSVATGPDTQYF
J gene: TRBJ1-3; V gene: TRBV11-2; CDR3 protein: CASSLSIQGSGNTIYF
J gene: TRBJ2-7; V gene: TRBV24-1; CDR3 protein: CATSDSGTLEQYF
J gene: TRBJ2-2; V gene: TRBV18; CDR3 protein: CASSPSLRTGELFF
J gene: TRBJ1-5; V gene: TRBV20-1; CDR3 protein: CSAGQGANQPQHF
J gene: TRBJ2-7; V gene: TRBV2; CDR3 protein: CASSDNWDRDEQYF
J gene: TRBJ2-3; V gene: TRBV20-1; CDR3 protein: CSAGGKQGHDTDTQYF
J gene: TRBJ2-1; V gene: TRBV19; CDR3 protein: CASSGPGLPSYNEQFF
J gene: TRBJ1-1; V gene: TRBV28; CDR3 protein: CATREPGTLGKAFF
J gene: TRBJ2-3; V gene: TRBV6-6; CDR3 protein: CASSYSGQGGTDTQYF
J gene: TRBJ1-4; V gene: TRBV30; CDR3 protein: CASNRGHAEKLFF
J gene: TRBJ2-2; V gene: TRBV19; CDR3 protein: CASIGGGLGGELFF
J gene: TRBJ1-5; V gene: TRBV6-1; CDR3 protein: CASSEGEGNQPQHF
J gene: TRBJ2-5; V gene: TRBV9; CDR3 protein: CASSVLAGGSQETQYF
J gene: TRBJ2-1; V gene: TRBV28; CDR3 protein: CASSGGIDNEQFF
J gene: TRBJ2-7; V gene: TRBV2; CDR3 protein: CASSDEVGVDEQYF
J gene: TRBJ1-5; V gene: TRBV6-2/TRBV6-3; CDR3 protein: CASRIGVGSNQPQHF
J gene: TRBJ1-4; V gene: TRBV5-4; CDR3 protein: CASSLVGDNEKLFF
J gene: TRBJ1-2; V gene: TRBV11-1; CDR3 protein: CASSLSPRGAYGYTF
J gene: TRBJ2-7; V gene: TRBV7-2; CDR3 protein: CASSLVAGGRSYEQYF
J gene: TRBJ2-7; V gene: TRBV12-3/TRBV12-4; CDR3 protein: CASSPGQGSLYF
J gene: TRBJ1-2; V gene: TRBV30; CDR3 protein: CAWSRGNYGYTF
J gene: TRBJ1-1; V gene: TRBV19; CDR3 protein: CASSVQRNTEAFF
J gene: TRBJ2-4; V gene: TRBV30; CDR3 protein: CAWSKGIPGDIQYF
J gene: TRBJ1-1; V gene: TRBV10-3; CDR3 protein: CAISEQETDEAFF
J gene: TRBJ2-1; V gene: TRBV7-2; CDR3 protein: CASSLDPRGNEQFF
J gene: TRBJ2-3; V gene: TRBV6-5; CDR3 protein: CASSYRGESTDTQYF
J gene: TRBJ2-7; V gene: TRBV27; CDR3 protein: CASVRDRAYIF